Shown below are 6 T cell receptor beta chains from a single sample sequenced in a study of T-cell memory formation after mild COVID-19. MiXCR, run by TCRdb on the 5' RACE reads, gives a single entry per CDR3 protein. Of 470,000 or so distinct CDR3 sequences listed, roughly 18% are singletons. Material for sequencing was PBMCs or a T cell subset sorted from them (not recorded which). Receptors originate from a man aged 18-30 years who had mild COVID-19 (a few samples of this study predate the infection). Cell type and time point are not known.

V is TRBV7-3 and J is TRBJ1-1; D perhaps matches TRBD1 (5 bases). Deletions cut 6 bases from V and 3 bases from J, with 14 bases between. Germline assignment: CDR1 SGHTA and CDR2 FQGTGA. The CDR3 extends over 14 amino acids. CDR3 nucleotides: TGTGCCAGCAGTTCAGAGGGACGGCACACTGAAGCTTTCTTT. This gives the protein CASSSEGRHTEAFF.

This clonotype occurred a few times. V usage is TRBV20-1 and J usage is TRBJ2-2; D is perhaps TRBD1 or TRBD2 (6 bases each). V lost 0 bases to trimming and J lost 6 bases, with 11 bases between them. Germline CDR1 reads DFQATT; CDR2 reads SNEGSKA (reference sequence). This CDR3 has 14 residues. The CDR3 protein is CSARDSGGPGELFF. The CDR3 coding sequence is TGCAGTGCTAGAGATTCTGGGGGGCCCGGGGAGCTGTTTTTT.

The chain joins TRBV4-1 to TRBJ2-2, with 9 bases lining up with TRBD1. V dropped 3 bases and J dropped 2; count of bases not matched to a gene: 19. The CDR3 has 21 amino acids. CDR1 is MGHRA, CDR2 YSYEKL, per germline. The CDR3 DNA reads TGCGCCAGCAGCCACATGCCGGCCTGGGGACAGGGAGTGATAAACACCGGGGAGCTGTTTTTT. Translation gives CASSHMPAWGQGVINTGELFF.

The rearrangement links TRBV7-2 to TRBJ2-5, with TRBD2 matching 9 bases. Germline V gives CDR1 SGHTA, CDR2 FQGNSA. CDR3 length: 13 amino acids. V lost 7 bases, J lost 4 bases, and 4 bases stayed unmatched. The CDR3 nucleotides read TGTGCCAGCAAGGTAGCGGGGGCAGAGACCCAGTACTTC. Protein: CASKVAGAETQYF.

Remarks on this clonotype: At one of its ends the junction is not consistent with the germline gene, which may arise from a read error. The gene calls are TRBV5-1 and TRBJ2-3; D possibly uses TRBD1 or TRBD2 (5 bases each). The germline V gene has CDR1 SGHRS and CDR2 YFSETQ. CDR3 length: 12 residues. The CDR3 bases are TGCGGCAGCAGCTTGAGGGGAGATACGCAGTATTTT. Protein product: CGSSLRGDTQYF.

This chain connects TRBV7-2 to TRBJ1-5; unclear D gene. This CDR3 contains 12 residues. The V gene lost 4 bases and the J gene lost 7 bases, with 8 bases spanning the gap. Germline-derived CDR1 and CDR2 are SGHTA and FQGNSA. The CDR3 DNA is TGTGCCAGCAGCTCGCTACAGCAGCCCCAGCATTTT. Its protein is CASSSLQQPQHF. Full variable domain (outside the CDR3, taken from reference TRBV7-2 and TRBJ1-5): GAGVSQSPSNKVTEKGKDVELRCDPISGHTALYWYRQSLGQGLEFLIYFQGNSAPDKSGLPSDRFSAERTGGSVSTLTIQRTQQEDSAVYLCASSSLQQPQHFGDGTRLSIL.